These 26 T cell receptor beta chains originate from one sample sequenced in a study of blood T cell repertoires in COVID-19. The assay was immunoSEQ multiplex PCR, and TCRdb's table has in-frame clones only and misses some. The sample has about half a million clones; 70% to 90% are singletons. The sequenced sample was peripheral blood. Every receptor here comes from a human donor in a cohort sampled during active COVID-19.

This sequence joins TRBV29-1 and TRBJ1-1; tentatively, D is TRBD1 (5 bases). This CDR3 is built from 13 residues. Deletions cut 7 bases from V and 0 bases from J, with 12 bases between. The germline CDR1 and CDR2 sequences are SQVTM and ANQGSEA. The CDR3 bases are TGCAGCGCATCCAGGGCGCTGAACACTGAAGCTTTCTTT. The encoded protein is CSASRALNTEAFF.

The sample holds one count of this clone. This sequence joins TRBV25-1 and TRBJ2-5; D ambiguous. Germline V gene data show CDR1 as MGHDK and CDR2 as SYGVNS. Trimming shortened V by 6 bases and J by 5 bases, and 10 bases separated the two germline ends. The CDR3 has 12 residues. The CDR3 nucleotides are TGTGCCAGCAGCGCGTCCCTTGAGACCCAGTACTTC. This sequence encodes CASSASLETQYF.

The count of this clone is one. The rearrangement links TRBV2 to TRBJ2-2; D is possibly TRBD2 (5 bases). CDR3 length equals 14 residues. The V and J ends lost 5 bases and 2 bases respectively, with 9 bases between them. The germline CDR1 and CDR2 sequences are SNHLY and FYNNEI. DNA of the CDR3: TGTGCCAGCAGTCGAGGGAGCAACACCGGGGAGCTGTTTTTT. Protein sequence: CASSRGSNTGELFF. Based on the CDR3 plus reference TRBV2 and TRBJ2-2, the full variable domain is EPEVTQTPSHQVTQMGQEVILRCVPISNHLYFYWYRQILGQKVEFLVSFYNNEISEKSEIFDDQFSVERPDGSNFTLKIRSTKLEDSAMYFCASSRGSNTGELFFGEGSRLTVL.

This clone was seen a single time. In DNA, the CDR3 is TGTGCCAGCAGCAAACGAGGAACTAGCGAAACCTACGAGCAGTACTTC. Its translation is CASSKRGTSETYEQYF. This rearrangement joins TRBV21-1 to TRBJ2-7; the table's D call, TRBD2, was not checked against the DNA. TRBV21-1 is given as a pseudogene. The CDR3 has 16 amino acids.

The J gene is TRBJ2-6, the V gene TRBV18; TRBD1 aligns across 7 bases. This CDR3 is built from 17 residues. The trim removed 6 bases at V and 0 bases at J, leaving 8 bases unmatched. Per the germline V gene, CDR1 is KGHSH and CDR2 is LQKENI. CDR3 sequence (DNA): TGTGCCAGCTCGATCGGACAGGTGTTCTCTGGGGCCAACGTCCTGACTTTC. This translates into CASSIGQVFSGANVLTF. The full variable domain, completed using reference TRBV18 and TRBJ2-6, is NAGVMQNPRHLVRRRGQEARLRCSPMKGHSHVYWYRQLPEEGLKFMVYLQKENIIDESGMPKERFSAEFPKEGPSILRIQQVVRGDSAAYFCASSIGQVFSGANVLTFGAGSRLTVL.

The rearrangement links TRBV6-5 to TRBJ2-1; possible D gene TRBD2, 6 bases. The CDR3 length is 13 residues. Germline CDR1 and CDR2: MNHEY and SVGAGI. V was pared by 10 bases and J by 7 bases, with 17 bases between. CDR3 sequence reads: CATQGLTNNEQFF. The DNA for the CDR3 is TGTGCCACCCAGGGACTGACGAATAATGAGCAGTTCTTC.

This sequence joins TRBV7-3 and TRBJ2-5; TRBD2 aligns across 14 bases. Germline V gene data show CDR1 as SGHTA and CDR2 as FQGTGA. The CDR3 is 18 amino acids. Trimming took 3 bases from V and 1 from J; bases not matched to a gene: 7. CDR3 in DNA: TGTGCCAGCAGCTTGGGACTAGCGGGGGTTGGGGCCCAAGAGACCCAGTACTTC. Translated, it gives CASSLGLAGVGAQETQYF. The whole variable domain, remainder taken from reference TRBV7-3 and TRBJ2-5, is GAGVSQTPSNKVTEKGKYVELRCDPISGHTALYWYRQSLGQGPEFLIYFQGTGAADDSGLPNDRFFAVRPEGSVSTLKIQRTERGDSAVYLCASSLGLAGVGAQETQYFGPGTRLLVL.

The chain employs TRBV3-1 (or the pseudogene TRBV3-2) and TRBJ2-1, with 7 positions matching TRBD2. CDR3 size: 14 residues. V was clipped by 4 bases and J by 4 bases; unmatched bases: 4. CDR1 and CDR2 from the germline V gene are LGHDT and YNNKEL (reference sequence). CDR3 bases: TGTGCCAGCAGCCCCTCTAGCGGATACAATGAGCAGTTCTTC. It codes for CASSPSSGYNEQFF.

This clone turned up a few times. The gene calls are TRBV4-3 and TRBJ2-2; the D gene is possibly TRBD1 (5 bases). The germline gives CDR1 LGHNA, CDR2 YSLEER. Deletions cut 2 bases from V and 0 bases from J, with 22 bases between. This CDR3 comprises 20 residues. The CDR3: CASSQLPGILINANTGELFF. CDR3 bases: TGCGCCAGCAGCCAACTACCAGGGATACTCATTAACGCGAACACCGGGGAGCTGTTTTTT.

The CDR3 reads CAWSVFPGLAGGPRGQETQYF. In nucleotides, the CDR3 is TGTGCCTGGAGTGTATTCCCGGGACTAGCGGGAGGGCCTAGGGGGCAAGAGACCCAGTACTTC. The J gene is TRBJ2-5, the V gene TRBV30; TRBD2 matches 16 bases. Germline values: CDR1 GTSNPN, CDR2 SVGIG (reference sequence). The CDR3 spans 21 residues. Trimming at V came to 0 bases and at J to 2 bases, leaving 15 bases not matched to a gene. Drawing the rest from reference TRBV30 and TRBJ2-5, the complete variable domain is SQTIHQWPATLVQPVGSPLSLECTVEGTSNPNLYWYRQAAGRGLQLLFYSVGIGQISSEVPQNLSASRPQDRQFILSSKKLLLSDSGFYLCAWSVFPGLAGGPRGQETQYFGPGTRLLVL.

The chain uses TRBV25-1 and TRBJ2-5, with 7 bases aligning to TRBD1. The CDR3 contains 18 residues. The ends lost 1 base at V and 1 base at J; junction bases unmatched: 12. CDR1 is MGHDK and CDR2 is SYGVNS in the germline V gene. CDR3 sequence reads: CASSEFNTGEWAQETQYF. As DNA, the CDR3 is TGTGCCAGCAGTGAATTTAACACAGGGGAGTGGGCCCAAGAGACCCAGTACTTC.

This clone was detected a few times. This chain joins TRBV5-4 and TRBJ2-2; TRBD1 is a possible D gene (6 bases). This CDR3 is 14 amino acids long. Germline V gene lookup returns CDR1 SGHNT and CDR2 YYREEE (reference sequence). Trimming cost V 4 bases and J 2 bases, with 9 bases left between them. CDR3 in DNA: TGTGCCAGCAGCCCGGGACACAACACCGGGGAGCTGTTTTTT. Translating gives CASSPGHNTGELFF. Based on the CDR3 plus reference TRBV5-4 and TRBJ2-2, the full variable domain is ETGVTQSPTHLIKTRGQQVTLRCSSQSGHNTVSWYQQALGQGPQFIFQYYREEENGRGNFPPRFSGLQFPNYSSELNVNALELDDSALYLCASSPGHNTGELFFGEGSRLTVL.

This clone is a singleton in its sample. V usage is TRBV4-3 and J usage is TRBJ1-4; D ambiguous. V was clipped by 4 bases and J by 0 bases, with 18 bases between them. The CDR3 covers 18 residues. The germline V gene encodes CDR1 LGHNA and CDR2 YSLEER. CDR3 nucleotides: TGCGCCAGCAGCCCTTTAAAAGTAGCGGCAGCAACTAATGAAAAACTGTTTTTT. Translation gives CASSPLKVAAATNEKLFF.

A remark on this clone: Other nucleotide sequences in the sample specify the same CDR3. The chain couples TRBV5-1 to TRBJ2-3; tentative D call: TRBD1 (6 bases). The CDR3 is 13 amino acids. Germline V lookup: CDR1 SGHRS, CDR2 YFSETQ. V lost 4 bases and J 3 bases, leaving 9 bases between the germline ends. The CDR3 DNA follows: TGCGCCAGCAGCGAAGGGGGAACAGATACGCAGTATTTT. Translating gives CASSEGGTDTQYF.

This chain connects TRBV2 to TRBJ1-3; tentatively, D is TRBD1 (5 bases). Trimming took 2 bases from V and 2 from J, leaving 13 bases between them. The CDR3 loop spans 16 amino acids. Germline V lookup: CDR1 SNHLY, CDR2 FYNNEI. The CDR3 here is CASSEWVGGAGNTIYF. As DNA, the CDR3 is TGTGCCAGCAGTGAATGGGTCGGGGGAGCTGGAAACACCATATATTTT.

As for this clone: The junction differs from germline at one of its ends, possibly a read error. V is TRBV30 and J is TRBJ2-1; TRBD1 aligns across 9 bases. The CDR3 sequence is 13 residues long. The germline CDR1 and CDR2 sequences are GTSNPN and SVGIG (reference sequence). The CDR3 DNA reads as TGCGGCACCGGACAGGGGCTGGGCAATGAGCAGTTCTTC. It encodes CGTGQGLGNEQFF. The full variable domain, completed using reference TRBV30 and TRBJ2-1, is SQTIHQWPATLVQPVGSPLSLECTVEGTSNPNLYWYRQAAGRGLQLLFYSVGIGQISSEVPQNLSASRPQDRQFILSSKKLLLSDSGFYLCGTGQGLGNEQFFGPGTRLTVL.

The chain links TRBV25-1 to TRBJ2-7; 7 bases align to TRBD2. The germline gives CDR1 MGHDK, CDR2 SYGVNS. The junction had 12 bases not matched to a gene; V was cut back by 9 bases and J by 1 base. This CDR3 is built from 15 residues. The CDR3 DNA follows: TGTGCCAGTAACCTTAGGGAGGGTATGTCCTACGAGCAGTACTTC. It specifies CASNLREGMSYEQYF.

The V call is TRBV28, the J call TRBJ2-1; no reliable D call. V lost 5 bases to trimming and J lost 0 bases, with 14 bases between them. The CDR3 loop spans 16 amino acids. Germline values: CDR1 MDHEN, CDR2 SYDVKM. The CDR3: CASSPPWSSSYNEQFF. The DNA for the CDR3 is TGTGCCAGCAGTCCCCCGTGGAGCAGCTCCTACAATGAGCAGTTCTTC.

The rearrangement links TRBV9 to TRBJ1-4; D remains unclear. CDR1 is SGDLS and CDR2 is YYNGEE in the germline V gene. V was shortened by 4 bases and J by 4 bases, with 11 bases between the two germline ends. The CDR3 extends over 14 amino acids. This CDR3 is CASSPQRGNEKLFF. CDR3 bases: TGTGCCAGCAGCCCCCAGCGGGGTAATGAAAAACTGTTTTTT.

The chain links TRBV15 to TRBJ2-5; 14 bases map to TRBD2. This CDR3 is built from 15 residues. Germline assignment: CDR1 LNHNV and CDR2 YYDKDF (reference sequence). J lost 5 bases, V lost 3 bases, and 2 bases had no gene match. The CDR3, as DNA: TGTGCCACCAGCAGGACTAGCGGGAGGGGGGAGACCCAGTACTTC. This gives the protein CATSRTSGRGETQYF.

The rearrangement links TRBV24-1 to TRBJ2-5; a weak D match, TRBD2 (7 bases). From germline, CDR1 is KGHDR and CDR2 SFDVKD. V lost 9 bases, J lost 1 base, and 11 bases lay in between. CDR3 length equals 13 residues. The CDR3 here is CATRGGGQETQYF. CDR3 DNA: TGTGCCACCCGAGGGGGGGGCCAAGAGACCCAGTACTTC.

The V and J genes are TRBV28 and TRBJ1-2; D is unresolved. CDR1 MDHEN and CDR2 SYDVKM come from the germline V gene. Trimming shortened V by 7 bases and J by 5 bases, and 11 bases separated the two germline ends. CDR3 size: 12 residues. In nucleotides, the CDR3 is TGTGCCAGCACCCCCAGGAATTATGGCTACACCTTC. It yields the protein CASTPRNYGYTF.

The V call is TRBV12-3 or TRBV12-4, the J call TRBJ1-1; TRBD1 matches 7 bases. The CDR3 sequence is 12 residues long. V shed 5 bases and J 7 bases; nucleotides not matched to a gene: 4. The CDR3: CASSPGTDEAFF. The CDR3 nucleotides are TGTGCCAGCAGTCCGGGGACAGATGAAGCTTTCTTT.

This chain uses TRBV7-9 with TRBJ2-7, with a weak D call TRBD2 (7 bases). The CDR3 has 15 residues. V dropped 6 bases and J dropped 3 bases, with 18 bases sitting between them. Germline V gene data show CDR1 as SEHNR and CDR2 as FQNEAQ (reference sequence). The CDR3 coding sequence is TGTGCCAGCAGTTTTCCACAGGGCGGGAGCTACGAGCAGTACTTC. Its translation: CASSFPQGGSYEQYF. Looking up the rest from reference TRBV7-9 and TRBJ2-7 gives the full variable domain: DTGVSQNPRHKITKRGQNVTFRCDPISEHNRLYWYRQTLGQGPEFLTYFQNEAQLEKSRLLSDRFSAERPKGSFSTLEIQRTEQGDSAMYLCASSFPQGGSYEQYFGPGTRLTVT.

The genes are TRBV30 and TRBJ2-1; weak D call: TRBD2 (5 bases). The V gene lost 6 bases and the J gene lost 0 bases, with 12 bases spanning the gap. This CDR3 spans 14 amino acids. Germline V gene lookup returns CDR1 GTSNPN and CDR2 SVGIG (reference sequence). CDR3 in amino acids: CACPGVGSYNEQFF. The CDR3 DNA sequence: TGTGCCTGCCCCGGGGTGGGCTCCTACAATGAGCAGTTCTTC.

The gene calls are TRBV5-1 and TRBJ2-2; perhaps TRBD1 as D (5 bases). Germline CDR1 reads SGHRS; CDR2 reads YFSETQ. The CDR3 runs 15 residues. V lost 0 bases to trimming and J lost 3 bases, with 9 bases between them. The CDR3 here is CASSLDVGDTGELFF. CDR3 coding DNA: TGCGCCAGCAGCTTGGACGTAGGGGACACCGGGGAGCTGTTTTTT.